These T cell receptor beta chains were read from a single sample in a study of T cells in Graves' hyperthyroidism and ophthalmopathy. A single record per CDR3 protein comes from TCRdb applying MiXCR to the multiplex PCR reads. The table records around 690,000 distinct CDR3 sequences, around 20% of them present only once. Sequenced input: blood. The source of these receptors is a man in his thirties or forties with Graves' ophthalmopathy. CDR3s include the opening cysteine and the closing phenylalanine or tryptophan. A D gene is named only where the DNA matches it firmly. Clone sizes are given selectively: once, few, many, or a class where the clone is expanded.

d_gene	v_gene	j_gene	abundance	CDR3aa	CDR3nt
.	TRBV29-1	TRBJ2-1	few	CSVRSGGNEQFF	TGCAGCGTTAGGTCCGGGGGCAATGAGCAGTTCTTC
.	TRBV27	TRBJ2-2	few	CASSSPGMNTGELFF	TGTGCCAGCAGTTCCCCTGGGATGAACACCGGGGAGCTGTTTTTT
TRBD2	TRBV5-1	TRBJ2-1	many	CASSFLAGEYNEQFF	TGCGCCAGCAGCTTTCTAGCGGGAGAGTACAATGAGCAGTTCTTC
.	TRBV28	TRBJ2-7	.	CASRNRAYEQYF	TGTGCCAGCAGGAACAGAGCCTACGAGCAGTACTTC
.	TRBV5-4	TRBJ1-2	few	CASSLAGVTRFNYGYTF	TGTGCCAGCAGCTTGGCAGGGGTCACGAGATTCAACTATGGCTACACCTTC
TRBD1	TRBV11-1	TRBJ1-1	many	CASSLRAGTVNTEAFF	TGTGCCAGCAGCTTAAGGGCCGGGACAGTGAACACTGAAGCTTTCTTT
.	TRBV28	TRBJ1-5	many	CASTPPGGYQPQHF	TGTGCCAGCACCCCCCCGGGGGGATATCAGCCCCAGCATTTT
.	TRBV7-9	TRBJ2-1	.	CASSLDLNEQFF	TGTGCCAGCAGCTTAGACTTGAATGAGCAGTTCTTC
TRBD1	TRBV4-1	TRBJ1-1	.	CASSPQGTGGRSTEAFF	TGCGCCAGCAGCCCCCAGGGGACAGGGGGGCGAAGCACTGAAGCTTTCTTT
TRBD1	TRBV7-8	TRBJ2-2	.	CASSERTGWKTGELFF	TGTGCCAGCAGCGAGCGGACAGGGTGGAAGACCGGGGAGCTGTTTTTT
.	TRBV24-1	TRBJ2-7	.	CATAGQSSYEQYF	TGTGCCACCGCGGGACAGAGCTCCTACGAGCAGTACTTC
.	TRBV2	TRBJ2-3	many	CASEEKSSGETDTQYF	TGTGCCAGCGAGGAGAAGTCCTCGGGAGAGACAGATACGCAGTATTTT
.	TRBV28	TRBJ2-7	.	CASSSQLGLLYEQYF	TGTGCCAGCAGTTCCCAGTTGGGACTCCTATACGAGCAGTACTTC
TRBD1	TRBV20-1	TRBJ1-4	.	CSARSPRQGKKELFF	TGCAGTGCCAGGTCCCCCCGACAGGGCAAGAAGGAACTGTTTTTT
.	TRBV28	TRBJ2-5	.	CASSLGAVGQETQYF	TGTGCCAGCAGTTTAGGTGCAGTAGGCCAAGAGACCCAGTACTTC
.	TRBV6-5	TRBJ1-4	few	CASSYSSRSNEKLFF	TGTGCCAGCAGTTACTCTAGTAGAAGTAATGAAAAACTGTTTTTT
.	TRBV7-9	TRBJ2-7	few	CASSGESRHSYEQYF	TGTGCCAGCAGCGGTGAAAGCAGACACTCCTACGAGCAGTACTTC
.	TRBV13	TRBJ1-6	few	CASSLIGSSYNSPLHF	TGTGCCAGCAGCTTAATCGGGAGCTCCTATAATTCACCCCTCCACTTT
.	TRBV6-1	TRBJ1-1	many	CASSSSGNMNTEAFF	TGTGCCAGCAGTTCTTCCGGGAACATGAACACTGAAGCTTTCTTT
.	TRBV11-2	TRBJ2-7	few	CASSLDRALEQYF	TGTGCCAGCAGCTTAGACAGAGCTCTCGAGCAGTACTTC
.	TRBV28	TRBJ1-3	few	CASSSGLSGNTIYF	TGTGCCAGCAGTTCCGGACTCTCTGGAAACACCATATATTTT
TRBD1	TRBV10-1	TRBJ1-3	.	CARQGKRAYTIYF	TGCGCCAGACAGGGGAAGCGCGCTTACACCATATATTTT
.	TRBV24-1	TRBJ2-2	many	CATSDLQSGDHGELFF	TGTGCCACCAGTGATTTGCAGTCAGGGGATCACGGGGAGCTGTTTTTT
.	TRBV20-1	TRBJ2-2	many	CSASGGANTGELFF	TGCAGTGCTAGCGGCGGGGCGAACACCGGGGAGCTGTTTTTT
TRBD2	TRBV20-1	TRBJ2-2	few	CSARKREITGELFF	TGCAGTGCTAGGAAGCGGGAGATCACCGGGGAGCTGTTTTTT
.	TRBV20-1	TRBJ2-7	few	CSARLWPSRPKIQSSYEQYF	TGCAGTGCTAGACTTTGGCCTAGCCGACCCAAGATCCAAAGCTCCTACGAGCAGTACTTC
.	TRBV6-1	TRBJ1-5	few	CASSGGNSNQPQHF	TGTGCCAGCAGTGGAGGGAATAGCAATCAGCCCCAGCATTTT
.	TRBV27	TRBJ2-3	.	CASSFGNTQYF	TGTGCCAGCAGTTTCGGGAATACGCAGTATTTT
TRBD1	TRBV7-9	TRBJ2-1	many	CASSLVGQGPYNEQFF	TGTGCCAGCAGCTTAGTGGGACAGGGACCCTACAATGAGCAGTTCTTC
.	TRBV20-1	TRBJ2-7	many	CSAPTWLSPHEQYF	TGCAGTGCCCCGACCTGGTTAAGTCCTCACGAGCAGTACTTC
.	TRBV15	TRBJ2-1	few	CATSSSRFSGDEQFF	TGTGCCACCAGCAGTAGTCGTTTTTCAGGCGATGAGCAGTTCTTC
.	TRBV12-3/TRBV12-4	TRBJ2-3	.	CASRQGGVIPDTQYF	TGTGCCAGCCGTCAAGGGGGAGTGATTCCAGATACGCAGTATTTT
.	TRBV10-1	TRBJ2-3	once	CASSASGAVTDTQYF	TGCGCCAGCAGTGCGTCAGGGGCGGTCACAGATACGCAGTATTTT
TRBD2	TRBV2	TRBJ2-1	many	CASSEKAGDEQFF	TGTGCCAGCAGTGAGAAAGCGGGAGATGAGCAGTTCTTC
TRBD1	TRBV30	TRBJ2-5	many	CAWETGGVETQYF	TGTGCCTGGGAGACAGGGGGCGTGGAGACCCAGTACTTC
.	TRBV6-1	TRBJ2-4	.	CASSEEIGGLAKNIQYF	TGTGCCAGCAGTGAAGAGATAGGTGGATTAGCCAAAAACATTCAGTACTTC
.	TRBV9	TRBJ1-2	.	CASSVDGQGGGYTF	TGTGCCAGCAGCGTAGATGGGCAGGGAGGTGGCTACACCTTC
.	TRBV27	TRBJ2-2	few	CASSHPLAGTGELFF	TGTGCCAGCAGTCACCCCCTAGCAGGGACCGGGGAGCTGTTTTTT
.	TRBV6-2/TRBV6-3	TRBJ1-3	.	CASSYDRIRNTIYF	TGTGCCAGCAGTTACGACAGGATCCGTAACACCATATATTTT
TRBD2	TRBV30	TRBJ2-7	.	CAWNTGTSVYEQYF	TGTGCCTGGAATACCGGGACTAGCGTGTACGAGCAGTACTTC
.	TRBV2	TRBJ2-7	many	CASTKDTVPPPSYEQYF	TGTGCCAGCACCAAGGACACCGTCCCACCGCCATCCTACGAGCAGTACTTC
TRBD1	TRBV28	TRBJ1-6	many	CASIGARDSTFNSPLHF	TGTGCCAGCATTGGGGCCCGGGACAGCACCTTTAATTCACCCCTCCACTTT
TRBD1	TRBV4-2	TRBJ2-1	.	CASSLTHGTAPISSYNEQFF	TGTGCCAGCAGCCTCACCCACGGGACAGCACCTATTAGCTCCTACAATGAGCAGTTCTTC
.	TRBV5-1	TRBJ1-4	.	CASSVTAGDEKLFF	TGCGCCAGCAGCGTGACTGCAGGGGATGAAAAACTGTTTTTT
.	TRBV2	TRBJ2-7	many	CASRGLGYEQYF	TGTGCCAGCAGGGGGTTGGGCTACGAGCAGTACTTC
.	TRBV14	TRBJ2-3	.	CASSQVPPRGTDTQYF	TGTGCCAGCAGCCAAGTTCCACCGAGAGGCACAGATACGCAGTATTTT
TRBD2	TRBV10-3	TRBJ2-1	.	CAIRTSGSDEQFF	TGTGCCATCAGAACTAGCGGGAGTGATGAGCAGTTCTTC
.	TRBV2	TRBJ1-1	many	CASNKDRNTEAFF	TGTGCCAGCAATAAAGACCGGAACACTGAAGCTTTCTTT
TRBD1	TRBV29-1	TRBJ2-1	.	CSVETQQGLYNEKFF	TGCAGCGTTGAAACCCAACAGGGGTTGTACAATGAGAAGTTCTTC
.	TRBV6-5	TRBJ2-7	many	CASSYSRDRVYEQYF	TGTGCCAGCAGTTACTCCCGGGACCGAGTCTACGAGCAGTACTTC